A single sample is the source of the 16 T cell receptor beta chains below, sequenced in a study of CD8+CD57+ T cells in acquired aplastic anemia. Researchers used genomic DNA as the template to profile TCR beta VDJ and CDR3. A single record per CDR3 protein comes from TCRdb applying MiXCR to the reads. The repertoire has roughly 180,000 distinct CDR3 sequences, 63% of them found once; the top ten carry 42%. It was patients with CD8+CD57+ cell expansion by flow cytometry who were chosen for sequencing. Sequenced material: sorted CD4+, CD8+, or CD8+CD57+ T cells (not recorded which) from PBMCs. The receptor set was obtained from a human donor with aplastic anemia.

The CDR3 sequence: CATSRDRGAGRETQYF. For the CDR3, the DNA is TGTGCCACCAGCAGAGATCGCGGTGCGGGGCGAGAGACCCAGTACTTC. The V and J genes are TRBV15 and TRBJ2-5; D possibly corresponds to TRBD2 (6 bases). This CDR3 spans 16 amino acids. CDR1 and CDR2 from the germline V gene are LNHNV and YYDKDF (reference sequence). V gave up 0 bases and J gave up 4 bases, with 15 bases separating them. Full variable domain (outside the CDR3, taken from reference TRBV15 and TRBJ2-5): DAMVIQNPRYQVTQFGKPVTLSCSQTLNHNVMYWYQQKSSQAPKLLFHYYDKDFNNEADTPDNFQSRRPNTSFCFLDIRSPGLGDTAMYLCATSRDRGAGRETQYFGPGTRLLVL.

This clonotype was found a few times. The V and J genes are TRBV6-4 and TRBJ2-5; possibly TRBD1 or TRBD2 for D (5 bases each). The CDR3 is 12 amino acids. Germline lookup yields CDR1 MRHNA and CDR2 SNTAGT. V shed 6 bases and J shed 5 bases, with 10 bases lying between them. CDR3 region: CASSPEGETQYF. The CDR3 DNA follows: TGTGCCAGCAGCCCCGAGGGGGAGACCCAGTACTTC.

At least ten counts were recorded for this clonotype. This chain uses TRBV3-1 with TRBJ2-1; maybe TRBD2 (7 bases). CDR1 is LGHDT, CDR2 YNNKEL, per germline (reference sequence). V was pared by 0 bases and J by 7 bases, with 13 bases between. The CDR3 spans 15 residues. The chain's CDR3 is CASSQDGGRGNEQFF. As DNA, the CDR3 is TGTGCCAGCAGCCAAGACGGGGGGCGTGGTAATGAGCAGTTCTTC.

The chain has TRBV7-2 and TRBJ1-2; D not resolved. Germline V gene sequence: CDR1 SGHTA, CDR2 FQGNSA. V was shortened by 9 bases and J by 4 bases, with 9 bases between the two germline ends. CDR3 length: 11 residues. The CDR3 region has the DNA TGTGCCAGTAATCCAGGCTATGGCTACACCTTC. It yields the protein CASNPGYGYTF.

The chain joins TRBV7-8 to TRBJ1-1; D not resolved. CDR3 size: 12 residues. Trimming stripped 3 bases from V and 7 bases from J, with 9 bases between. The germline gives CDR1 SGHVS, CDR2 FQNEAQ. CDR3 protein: CASSFGSLEAFF. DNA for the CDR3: TGTGCCAGCAGCTTCGGCTCCCTTGAAGCTTTCTTT.

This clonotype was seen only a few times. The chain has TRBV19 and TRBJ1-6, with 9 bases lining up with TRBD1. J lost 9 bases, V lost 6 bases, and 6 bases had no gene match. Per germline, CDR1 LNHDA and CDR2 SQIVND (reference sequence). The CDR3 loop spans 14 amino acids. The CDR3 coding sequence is TGTGCCAGTAGCCCACAGGGGGCAGCTTCACCCCTCCACTTT. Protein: CASSPQGAASPLHF.

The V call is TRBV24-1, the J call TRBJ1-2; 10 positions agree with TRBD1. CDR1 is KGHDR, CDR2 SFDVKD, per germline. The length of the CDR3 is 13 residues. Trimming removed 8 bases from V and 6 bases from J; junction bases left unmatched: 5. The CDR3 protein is CATNPGQGNGYTF. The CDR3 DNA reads TGTGCCACCAACCCGGGACAGGGGAATGGCTACACCTTC.

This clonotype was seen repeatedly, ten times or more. In DNA, the CDR3 is TGTGCCAGCAGCTTGGGGGGAGGGGCTGGGGGAGAGACCCAGTACTTC. It translates to CASSLGGGAGGETQYF. The rearrangement links TRBV5-6 to TRBJ2-5, with TRBD2 identical over 7 bases. CDR1 and CDR2 (germline): SGHDT, YYEEEE. The CDR3 spans 16 residues. The J segment lost 4 bases and the V segment lost 0 bases, leaving 9 bases of the junction unmatched.

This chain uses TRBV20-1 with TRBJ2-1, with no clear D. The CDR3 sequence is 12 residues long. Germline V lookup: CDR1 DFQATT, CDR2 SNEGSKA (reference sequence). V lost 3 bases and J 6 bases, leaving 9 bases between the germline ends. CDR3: CSASSAINEQFF. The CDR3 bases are TGCAGTGCTAGCTCGGCCATCAATGAGCAGTTCTTC.

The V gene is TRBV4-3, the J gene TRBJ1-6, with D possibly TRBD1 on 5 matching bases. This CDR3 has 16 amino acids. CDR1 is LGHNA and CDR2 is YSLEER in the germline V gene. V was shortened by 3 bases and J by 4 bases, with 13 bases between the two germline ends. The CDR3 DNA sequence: TGCGCCAGCAGCCACGCACTTCAGGGATATAATTCACCCCTCCACTTT. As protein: CASSHALQGYNSPLHF.

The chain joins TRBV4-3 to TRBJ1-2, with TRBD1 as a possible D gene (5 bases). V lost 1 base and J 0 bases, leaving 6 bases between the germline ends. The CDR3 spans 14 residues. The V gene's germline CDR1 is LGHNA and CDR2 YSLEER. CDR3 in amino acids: CASSQGGANYGYTF. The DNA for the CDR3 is TGCGCCAGCAGCCAAGGGGGGGCTAACTATGGCTACACCTTC.

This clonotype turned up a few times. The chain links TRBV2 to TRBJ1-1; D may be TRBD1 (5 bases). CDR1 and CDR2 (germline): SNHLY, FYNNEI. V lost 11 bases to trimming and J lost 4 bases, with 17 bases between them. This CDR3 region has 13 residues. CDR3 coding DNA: TGTGCCGCCCAACAGGCCCTAAGCACTGAAGCTTTCTTT. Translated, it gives CAAQQALSTEAFF.

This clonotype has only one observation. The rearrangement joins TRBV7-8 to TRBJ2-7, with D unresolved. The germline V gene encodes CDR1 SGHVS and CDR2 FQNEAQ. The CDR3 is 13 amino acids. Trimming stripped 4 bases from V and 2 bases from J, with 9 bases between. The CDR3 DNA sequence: TGTGCCAGCAGCTCGGACGGTCCCTACGAGCAGTACTTC. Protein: CASSSDGPYEQYF.

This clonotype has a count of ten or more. CDR3 protein: CASRGLQETQYF. CDR3 bases: TGTGCCAGTCGGGGGCTCCAAGAGACCCAGTACTTC. The chain recombines TRBV12-3 or TRBV12-4 with TRBJ2-5; either TRBD1 or TRBD2 may supply D (6 bases each). The CDR3 runs 12 residues. Trimming took 9 bases from V and 1 from J, leaving 9 bases between them.

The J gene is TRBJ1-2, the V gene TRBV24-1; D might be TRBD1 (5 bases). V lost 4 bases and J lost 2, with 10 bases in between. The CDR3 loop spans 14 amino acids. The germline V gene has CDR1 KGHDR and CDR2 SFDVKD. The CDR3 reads CATSDPGRNYGYTF. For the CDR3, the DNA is TGTGCCACCAGTGACCCAGGGAGAAACTATGGCTACACCTTC.

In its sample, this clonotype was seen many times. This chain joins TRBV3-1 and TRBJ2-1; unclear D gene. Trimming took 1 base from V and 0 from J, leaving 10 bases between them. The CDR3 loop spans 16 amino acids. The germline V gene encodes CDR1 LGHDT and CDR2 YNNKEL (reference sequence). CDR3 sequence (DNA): TGTGCCAGCAGCCAAGTGGTCGGTCGCTCCTACAATGAGCAGTTCTTC. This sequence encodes CASSQVVGRSYNEQFF.